The rows below give T cell receptor beta chains drawn from one sample of a study of blood T cell repertoires in COVID-19. This table comes from immunoSEQ multiplex PCR, and its TCRdb copy is limited to in-frame clones, with some not included. The data show 75,000 or so clones, with around 90% seen just once and about 7% held by the top ten. The sample comprised peripheral blood. Every receptor here comes from a man between 65 and 85 years old with acute or convalescent COVID-19. Both conserved end residues are trimmed from each CDR3. Each record gives: V gene, J gene, CDR3 protein.

V gene: TRBV7-9; J gene: TRBJ2-7; CDR3 protein: ASSWTIYEQY
V gene: TRBV18; J gene: TRBJ1-4; CDR3 protein: ASSRNTGDGEKLF
V gene: TRBV5-6; J gene: TRBJ1-1; CDR3 protein: ASSEYGTGTYNTEAF
V gene: TRBV5-1; J gene: TRBJ2-3; CDR3 protein: ASSKQPGDTQY
V gene: TRBV12-5; J gene: TRBJ1-1; CDR3 protein: ASGLEGPLEAF
V gene: TRBV7-9; J gene: TRBJ2-3; CDR3 protein: ASSLTSPRTDTQY
V gene: TRBV11-2; J gene: TRBJ2-3; CDR3 protein: ASSLRAAGNTDTQY
V gene: TRBV5-1; J gene: TRBJ1-4; CDR3 protein: ASRVGTGANEKLF
V gene: TRBV7-6; J gene: TRBJ1-5; CDR3 protein: ASSRDSYSNQPQH
V gene: TRBV3-1/TRBV3-2; J gene: TRBJ2-7; CDR3 protein: ASSQETGIYEQY
V gene: TRBV3-1/TRBV3-2; J gene: TRBJ1-2; CDR3 protein: ASSPWTGERGYT
V gene: TRBV19; J gene: TRBJ2-7; CDR3 protein: ASSISGTSGIYEQY
V gene: TRBV5-1; J gene: TRBJ2-7; CDR3 protein: ASSPDTGGFEQY
V gene: TRBV15; J gene: TRBJ2-1; CDR3 protein: ATSRDWGSDNEQF
V gene: TRBV9; J gene: TRBJ1-1; CDR3 protein: ASSSLDRTEAF
V gene: TRBV7-2; J gene: TRBJ2-7; CDR3 protein: ASSSASGLPYEQY
V gene: TRBV7-5; J gene: TRBJ2-7; CDR3 protein: ARSLRATSTVSSYEQY
V gene: TRBV12-2; J gene: TRBJ2-3; CDR3 protein: ASRLAADRTSFSTDTQY
V gene: TRBV4-3; J gene: TRBJ1-2; CDR3 protein: ASSQDTRGANYGYT
V gene: TRBV3-1/TRBV3-2; J gene: TRBJ1-2; CDR3 protein: ASSQGRYGGGYT
V gene: TRBV5-1; J gene: TRBJ2-1; CDR3 protein: ASSAGLAGDFSYNEQF
V gene: TRBV24-1; J gene: TRBJ2-2; CDR3 protein: ATSDLRSGSSTGELF
V gene: TRBV7-2; J gene: TRBJ2-1; CDR3 protein: ASSLAPGLQYNEQF
V gene: TRBV21-1; J gene: TRBJ2-3; CDR3 protein: ALEPPGGDGTDTQY
V gene: TRBV18; J gene: TRBJ1-5; CDR3 protein: ASSQGQASNQPQH
V gene: TRBV5-1; J gene: TRBJ2-1; CDR3 protein: ASSSGGSSYNEQF
V gene: TRBV2; J gene: TRBJ2-4; CDR3 protein: ASSEVPASALANIQY
V gene: TRBV7-8; J gene: TRBJ1-1; CDR3 protein: ASSSDQGGIKNTEAF
V gene: TRBV4-1; J gene: TRBJ2-2; CDR3 protein: ASSRTAGQNTGELF
V gene: TRBV24-1; J gene: TRBJ2-3; CDR3 protein: ATSAAGGPADTQY
V gene: TRBV5-1; J gene: TRBJ2-3; CDR3 protein: ASSGMSLDTDTQY
V gene: TRBV4-1; J gene: TRBJ2-1; CDR3 protein: ASSQVGPSNSDRARYNEQF
V gene: TRBV3-1/TRBV3-2; J gene: TRBJ2-7; CDR3 protein: ASSLGTAQAYEQY
V gene: TRBV10-3; J gene: TRBJ1-3; CDR3 protein: AIRTEKGQIGGTSGNTIY
V gene: TRBV4-3; J gene: TRBJ2-1; CDR3 protein: ASSPEPGQVYNEQF
V gene: TRBV6-4; J gene: TRBJ2-1; CDR3 protein: ASSELLSGRATEQF
V gene: TRBV5-8; J gene: TRBJ2-2; CDR3 protein: ASTGILGPGELF
V gene: TRBV7-2; J gene: TRBJ2-7; CDR3 protein: ASSLVYQSYEQY
V gene: TRBV19; J gene: TRBJ2-7; CDR3 protein: ASSIGTGGYEQY
V gene: TRBV28; J gene: TRBJ1-3; CDR3 protein: ASKDSSGNTIY
V gene: TRBV28; J gene: TRBJ1-1; CDR3 protein: ASSLRQANTEAF
V gene: TRBV5-1; J gene: TRBJ1-5; CDR3 protein: ASSFSGDWNQPQH
V gene: TRBV12-3/TRBV12-4; J gene: TRBJ1-1; CDR3 protein: ASSWGQGTEAF
V gene: TRBV10-3; J gene: TRBJ1-6; CDR3 protein: AISESLGGTYNSPLH
V gene: TRBV5-1; J gene: TRBJ1-1; CDR3 protein: ASSLLQGGVTEAF
V gene: TRBV19; J gene: TRBJ1-1; CDR3 protein: ASREGARNTEAF
V gene: TRBV30; J gene: TRBJ1-1; CDR3 protein: AWSPKGFWTEAF
V gene: TRBV7-2; J gene: TRBJ1-2; CDR3 protein: ASSYQTGVYGYT
V gene: TRBV29-1; J gene: TRBJ1-1; CDR3 protein: SVDGLFRETEAF
V gene: TRBV19; J gene: TRBJ2-7; CDR3 protein: ASSIGGSSYEQY
V gene: TRBV2; J gene: TRBJ2-2; CDR3 protein: ASNVAGVNTGELF